Sequencing of this T cell receptor beta chain was carried out in a study of blood T cell repertoires in COVID-19. Germline CDR1 is MNHNY and CDR2 is SVGAGI (reference sequence). The V end was cut by 2 bases, the J end by 2 bases, with 2 bases between. The CDR3 consists of 12 residues. Those enrolled in Seattle joined during active infection and were followed longitudinally afterward. Here immunoSEQ multiplex PCR was the method, and the copy in TCRdb shows in-frame clones only, minus some. The sample records 300,000 to 400,000 clones, approximately 90% being singletons. The receptor was derived from a woman in her 30s with COVID-19, enrolled during active disease. The specimen sequenced was peripheral blood. This chain uses TRBV6-6 with TRBJ2-3; D gene uncertain. CDR3 nucleotides: TGTGCCAGCAGTTACCTCACAGATACGCAGTATTTT. Its translation is CASSYLTDTQYF.